Listed below are T cell receptor beta chains from one sample, sequenced in a study of cytomegalovirus exposure and HLA in healthy donors. TCRdb's copy holds only in-frame clones and misses some; the assay was immunoSEQ multiplex PCR. Of about 190,000 clones listed, around 67% are singletons. Sequencing was done on a sample of PBMCs. The source is a woman aged 25 to 39 in good health and CMV-seropositive. CDR3s include the opening cysteine and the closing phenylalanine or tryptophan. The D gene is left open where the match is weak. Not every row has a clone size; where given, it reads once, few, many or a size class.

clone_size j_call d_call v_call cdr3_nt cdr3_aa
few TRBJ2-7 - TRBV28 TGTGCCAGCAGTTCCCCCCGACAGGCACACTCCTACGAGCAGTACTTC CASSSPRQAHSYEQYF
- TRBJ1-1 TRBD1 TRBV5-6 TGTGCCAGCAGCTTGGCCGGGACAGGGAACACTGAAGCTTTCTTT CASSLAGTGNTEAFF
- TRBJ1-1 TRBD1 TRBV19 TGTGCCAGTAGTACCTTCGGGACAGGCACTGAAGCTTTCTTT CASSTFGTGTEAFF
- TRBJ2-5 TRBD2 TRBV2 TGTGCCAGCAGTGAGGGGACTAGTGTGGAGACCCAGTACTTC CASSEGTSVETQYF
- TRBJ2-2 TRBD2 TRBV6-1 TGTGCCAGCATGGGACTAGCGGGAGTCGTCGGGGAGCTGTTTTTT CASMGLAGVVGELFF
- TRBJ1-1 - TRBV27 TGTGCCAGCAGTTTAAACGGGGAGGGGGTTGAAGCTTTCTTT CASSLNGEGVEAFF
- TRBJ1-5 - TRBV2 TGTGCCAGCACCCTCTTTGGAGATCAGCCCCAGCATTTT CASTLFGDQPQHF
- TRBJ2-2 - TRBV11-2 TGTGCCAGCAGCTTAGTCCTCAGCCAGACACCCGGGGAGCTGTTTTTT CASSLVLSQTPGELFF
few TRBJ2-3 TRBD2 TRBV19 TGTGCCAGTAGTATCGGAGCGGGAGGAACAGATACGCAGTATTTT CASSIGAGGTDTQYF
- TRBJ2-3 - TRBV2 TGTGCCAGCAGTGAAGCCTGGGGGGAGAGCAGCACAGATACGCAGTATTTT CASSEAWGESSTDTQYF
few TRBJ1-5 - TRBV27 TGTGCCAGCAGTTTTGGCAGTAGCAATCAGCCCCAGCATTTT CASSFGSSNQPQHF
few TRBJ2-3 TRBD2 TRBV6-1 TGTGCCAGCAGAGCTAGCGGGTTTAGCACAGATACGCAGTATTTT CASRASGFSTDTQYF
- TRBJ1-5 - TRBV6-1 TGTGCCAGCAGCTTAGGGAGGGGAGGTCAGCCCCAGCATTTT CASSLGRGGQPQHF
- TRBJ2-1 - TRBV9 TGTGCCAGTAACCGGGACTCCGCCTCCAATGAGCAGTTCTTC CASNRDSASNEQFF
few TRBJ1-4 - TRBV30 TGTGCCTGGCCCGGGGCAGGGGTGAGAGAAAAACTGTTTTTT CAWPGAGVREKLFF
- TRBJ1-3 - TRBV7-9 TGTGCCAGCAGCTTAGGTCAGGCCCAAAACACCATATATTTT CASSLGQAQNTIYF
- TRBJ2-1 - TRBV7-9 TGTGCCAGCAGCTCCAGCCTCAGGGGTAATGAGCAGTTCTTC CASSSSLRGNEQFF
- TRBJ2-7 - TRBV6-1 TGTGCCAGCAGTGAATGGCGAGGCGCGGGACCCTACGAGCAGTACTTC CASSEWRGAGPYEQYF
- TRBJ2-1 - TRBV19 TGTGCCAGTAGTATAGCCTTCTTGCCCGCTGGGAGCGATGAGCAGTTCTTC CASSIAFLPAGSDEQFF
medium-sized TRBJ2-7 - TRBV4-1 TGCGCCAGCAGCCAAGGCGCCAGGGGCCTTGGCGAGCAGTACTTC CASSQGARGLGEQYF
- TRBJ2-5 - TRBV7-9 TGTGCCAGCAGCTCACCCGAAGCCCCAGAGACCCAGTACTTC CASSSPEAPETQYF
- TRBJ2-1 - TRBV4-1 TGCGCCAGCAGCGCGTCCCCTCCGATCTCCTACAATGAGCAGTTCTTC CASSASPPISYNEQFF
- TRBJ2-7 TRBD2 TRBV28 TGTGCCAGCAGCGTCGGACTAGAAGGCTACGAGCAGTACTTC CASSVGLEGYEQYF
- TRBJ2-7 - TRBV7-9 TGTGCCAGCAGCCTTTCCGGGGGGCCCTCCTACGAGCAGTACTTC CASSLSGGPSYEQYF
- TRBJ1-2 - TRBV19 TGTGCCAGTAGTAGAGGACACCATGGCTACACCTTC CASSRGHHGYTF
- TRBJ2-1 - TRBV29-1 TGCAGCGTTGTCGGGCCAAGCGGATCTCGAGAGCAGTTCTTC CSVVGPSGSREQFF
few TRBJ2-3 TRBD2 TRBV13 TGTGCCAGCAGCTTCAGGACTAGCGGGAGCAGGGCAGATACGCAGTATTTT CASSFRTSGSRADTQYF
few TRBJ1-1 - TRBV28 TGTGCCAGCAGCAAGGGGGGGGCGGGCACTGAAGCTTTCTTT CASSKGGAGTEAFF
- TRBJ2-5 TRBD2 TRBV29-1 TGCAGCGTGGCGGGAGGCCAGGGGGAGACCCAGTACTTC CSVAGGQGETQYF
- TRBJ1-6 TRBD1 TRBV28 TGTGCCAGCACCTACAGGGGAGGTTATAATTCACCCCTCCACTTT CASTYRGGYNSPLHF
- TRBJ2-2 - TRBV10-1 TGCGCCAGCGGGAGCCCCGACACCGGGGAGCTGTTTTTT CASGSPDTGELFF
- TRBJ1-1 - TRBV6-1 TGTGCCAGCAGTGAATCGAAAGGGGAAAACACTGAAGCTTTCTTT CASSESKGENTEAFF
few TRBJ2-1 - TRBV10-1 TGCGCCAGCAGTGAGGGAGCCCTTGACAATGAGCAGTTCTTC CASSEGALDNEQFF
- TRBJ2-7 - TRBV5-5 TGTGCCAGCAGCCGGGGTGGGGTTGGCGGGGACTCCTACGAGCAGTACTTC CASSRGGVGGDSYEQYF